Following are 19 T cell receptor beta chains from one sample sequenced in a study of CD8 T cells in Susac syndrome (dated by TCRdb to the late 2010s). Receptor libraries were prepared by the immunoSEQ multiplex PCR assay. RNA was extracted using the RNeasy kit, and roughly 0.5 to 1 microgram was reverse transcribed with random hexamers. TCRdb trimmed the raw reads at Q25, called clones with MiXCR and kept productive beta chains. Every CDR3 protein is listed once, alongside the most common genes and DNA of its rows. The sample records just over 150,000 distinct CDR3 sequences, 85% to 95% of which are singletons. Clones ranked in the top ten supply roughly 0.15% of the sample. The sample consisted of CD4+ T cells from PBMCs. Every receptor here comes from a human donor with Susac syndrome.

The genes are TRBV14 and TRBJ1-6, with D possibly being TRBD1 (6 bases). CDR1 SGHDN and CDR2 FVKESK come from the germline V gene. The CDR3 runs 18 residues. V was trimmed by 1 base and J by 2 bases, leaving 15 bases between them. The CDR3 DNA follows: TGTGCCAGCAGCCAAGGTGATCGGGGGCGCCCCTATAATTCACCCCTCCACTTT. It encodes CASSQGDRGRPYNSPLHF.

The chain couples TRBV5-1 to TRBJ1-1; 10 bases are a match to TRBD1. The CDR3 length is 15 residues. V dropped 4 bases and J dropped 3; count of bases not matched to a gene: 6. Germline values: CDR1 SGHRS, CDR2 YFSETQ. The CDR3 region has the DNA TGCGCCAGCAGCGGATGGGACAGGGGAGACACTGAAGCTTTCTTT. Its protein product is CASSGWDRGDTEAFF.

This chain uses TRBV7-9 with TRBJ2-7, with TRBD1 matching 7 bases. The J segment lost 5 bases and the V segment lost 5 bases, leaving 6 bases of the junction unmatched. The CDR3 has 13 amino acids. Germline lookup yields CDR1 SEHNR and CDR2 FQNEAQ (reference sequence). The DNA of the CDR3 is TGTGCCAGCAGCAACACAGGGGTGGACGAGCAGTACTTC. Its protein product is CASSNTGVDEQYF.

The rearrangement links TRBV20-1 to TRBJ1-5; D is uncertain. Deletions cut 0 bases from V and 2 bases from J, with 23 bases between. This CDR3 is 19 amino acids long. Germline V lookup: CDR1 DFQATT, CDR2 SNEGSKA (reference sequence). CDR3 loop: CSARDWAVGRRTGNQPQHF. Written as DNA, the CDR3 is TGCAGTGCTAGAGATTGGGCCGTGGGTCGACGGACGGGCAATCAGCCCCAGCATTTT.

A remark on this clonotype: Mismatch with germline at one junction end may stem from a read error. The chain employs TRBV12-3 or TRBV12-4 and TRBJ2-1; 7 bases fit TRBD1. The CDR3 loop spans 16 amino acids. In nucleotides, the CDR3 is TGTGCCAGCAGTTTAGGACAGGGAGACTCCAACAATGAGCAGTTCTTC. Translated, it gives CASSLGQGDSNNEQFF.

The chain employs TRBV20-1 and TRBJ2-5; D unclear. With 6 bases removed from V and 7 bases from J, the gap between germline ends came to 15 bases. This CDR3 comprises 12 residues. Germline CDR1 reads DFQATT; CDR2 reads SNEGSKA (reference sequence). Written as DNA, the CDR3 is TGCAGTGCACCTGAACAACGTGGGACCCAGTACTTC. Its translation: CSAPEQRGTQYF.

This clonotype was detected a few times. This chain joins TRBV20-1 and TRBJ1-2; the D is unclear. This CDR3 has 12 residues. V lost 1 base to trimming and J lost 5 bases, with 8 bases between them. Germline CDR1 is DFQATT and CDR2 is SNEGSKA (reference sequence). DNA for the CDR3: TGCAGTGCTAGAGGCGCAGGTTATGGCTACACCTTC. Translating it yields CSARGAGYGYTF.

This chain uses TRBV7-2 with TRBJ2-2; D gene ambiguous. The CDR3 totals 13 residues. V was clipped by 5 bases and J by 6 bases, with 10 bases between them. Germline lookup yields CDR1 SGHTA and CDR2 FQGNSA. The CDR3 DNA is TGTGCCAGCAGCCCGAGGTCGGCCGGGGAGCTGTTTTTT. Protein product: CASSPRSAGELFF.

The chain is built from TRBV15 and TRBJ1-3; perhaps TRBD1 as D (5 bases). Germline CDR1 and CDR2: LNHNV and YYDKDF (reference sequence). Trimming took off 1 base at V and 0 bases at J, with 10 bases between the two ends. The CDR3 has 16 residues. In DNA, the CDR3 is TGTGCCACCAGCAGAGGGGCACAGGCCTCTGGAAACACCATATATTTT. Translation: CATSRGAQASGNTIYF.

The chain uses TRBV20-1 and TRBJ2-3; no clear D gene. The V end lost 5 bases, the J end lost 0 bases, and 6 bases lay between the germline ends. The germline gives CDR1 DFQATT, CDR2 SNEGSKA (reference sequence). The CDR3 loop spans 12 amino acids. This CDR3 is CSASPSTDTQYF. CDR3 coding DNA: TGCAGTGCTTCCCCTAGCACAGATACGCAGTATTTT.

The chain couples TRBV19 to TRBJ1-1; the D gene is possibly TRBD1 (6 bases). The CDR3 extends over 17 amino acids. Germline V gene lookup returns CDR1 LNHDA and CDR2 SQIVND (reference sequence). The ends were cut back, 6 bases at V and 1 base at J, with 21 bases in the middle. CDR3 in amino acids: CASSGRDTLVRNTEAFF. The CDR3 nucleotides read TGTGCCAGTAGCGGGCGGGACACTTTGGTAAGGAACACTGAAGCTTTCTTT.

The chain is built from TRBV24-1 and TRBJ1-1; possibly TRBD1 for D (5 bases). The CDR3 length is 13 residues. V lost 7 bases and J lost 5, with 13 bases in between. Germline V gene lookup returns CDR1 KGHDR and CDR2 SFDVKD. CDR3 sequence (DNA): TGTGCCACCAGAGCTCGAGAGGGGACTGAAGCTTTCTTT. Translated: CATRAREGTEAFF.

The J gene is TRBJ2-1, the V gene TRBV20-1; 14 bases line up with TRBD2. The V gene end was trimmed by 3 bases and the J gene end by 7 bases; junction bases not matched to a gene: 5. CDR1 is DFQATT, CDR2 SNEGSKA, per germline (reference sequence). The CDR3 runs 15 residues. CDR3 region: CSASPGTSGGNEQFF. The CDR3 bases are TGCAGTGCTAGCCCCGGGACTAGCGGGGGAAATGAGCAGTTCTTC.

The chain has TRBV6-2 or TRBV6-3 and TRBJ2-7, with D maybe TRBD2 (6 bases). Trimming removed 8 bases at V and 1 base at J, with 15 bases between. This CDR3 spans 14 amino acids. The V gene's germline CDR1 is MNHEY and CDR2 SVGEGT. CDR3: CASQRTGESYEQYF. CDR3 in DNA: TGTGCCAGCCAACGGACGGGGGAATCCTACGAGCAGTACTTC.

The CDR3 sequence: CSVEVRDWSEAFF. CDR3 nucleotide sequence: TGCAGCGTTGAAGTGCGGGATTGGAGTGAAGCTTTCTTT. This chain links TRBV29-1 with TRBJ1-1; D uncertain. V was cut by 1 base and J by 7 bases, with 13 bases left in between. In germline, CDR1 is SQVTM, CDR2 ANQGSEA. The CDR3 extends over 13 amino acids.

The gene calls are TRBV7-2 and TRBJ2-1; D uncertain. The V end was cut by 0 bases, the J end by 10 bases, with 13 bases between. Germline loops: CDR1 SGHTA, CDR2 FQGNSA. The CDR3 has 14 amino acids. Here the CDR3 DNA reads TGTGCCAGCAGCTTAGCCTCCGACCTCCCAGAGCAGTTCTTC. Residues: CASSLASDLPEQFF.

The chain combines TRBV27 with TRBJ2-7; perhaps TRBD2 as D (5 bases). This CDR3 has 14 amino acids. Germline V gives CDR1 MNHEY, CDR2 SMNVEV (reference sequence). Trimming removed 6 bases from V and 2 bases from J, with 14 bases in between. CDR3 sequence: CASSPAASTYEQYF. CDR3 DNA sequence: TGTGCCAGCAGCCCCGCGGCTAGCACCTACGAGCAGTACTTC.

This chain uses TRBV12-3 or TRBV12-4 with TRBJ1-2; 8 bases map to TRBD1. The CDR3 runs 17 residues. After removal of 2 bases from V and 6 bases from J, the junction contained 14 bases not matched to a gene. CDR3 bases: TGTGCCAGCAGTTTATATCTTGACGGACAGGGAAGAAATGGCTACACCTTC. It yields the protein CASSLYLDGQGRNGYTF.

J is TRBJ2-2 and V is TRBV20-1; 9 bases map to TRBD1. After removal of 0 bases from V and 1 base from J, the junction contained 6 bases not matched to a gene. The germline CDR1 and CDR2 sequences are DFQATT and SNEGSKA (reference sequence). The CDR3 contains 17 residues. CDR3 loop: CSARDFRDRVNTGELFF. The CDR3 DNA reads TGCAGTGCTAGAGATTTCCGGGACAGGGTGAACACCGGGGAGCTGTTTTTT.